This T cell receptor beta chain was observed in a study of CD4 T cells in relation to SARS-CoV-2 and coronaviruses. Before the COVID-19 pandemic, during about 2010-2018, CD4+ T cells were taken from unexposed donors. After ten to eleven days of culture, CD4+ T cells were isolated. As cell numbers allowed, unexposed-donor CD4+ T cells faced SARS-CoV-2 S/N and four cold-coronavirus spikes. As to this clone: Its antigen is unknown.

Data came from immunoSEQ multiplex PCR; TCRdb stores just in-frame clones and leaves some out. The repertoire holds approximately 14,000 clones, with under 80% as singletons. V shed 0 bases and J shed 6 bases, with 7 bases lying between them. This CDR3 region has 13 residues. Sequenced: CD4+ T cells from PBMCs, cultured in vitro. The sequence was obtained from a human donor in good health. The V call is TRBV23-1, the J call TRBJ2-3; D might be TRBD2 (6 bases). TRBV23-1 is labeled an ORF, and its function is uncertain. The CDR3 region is CASSQSGRDTQYF. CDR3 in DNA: TGCGCCAGCAGTCAATCGGGGAGGGATACGCAGTATTTT.